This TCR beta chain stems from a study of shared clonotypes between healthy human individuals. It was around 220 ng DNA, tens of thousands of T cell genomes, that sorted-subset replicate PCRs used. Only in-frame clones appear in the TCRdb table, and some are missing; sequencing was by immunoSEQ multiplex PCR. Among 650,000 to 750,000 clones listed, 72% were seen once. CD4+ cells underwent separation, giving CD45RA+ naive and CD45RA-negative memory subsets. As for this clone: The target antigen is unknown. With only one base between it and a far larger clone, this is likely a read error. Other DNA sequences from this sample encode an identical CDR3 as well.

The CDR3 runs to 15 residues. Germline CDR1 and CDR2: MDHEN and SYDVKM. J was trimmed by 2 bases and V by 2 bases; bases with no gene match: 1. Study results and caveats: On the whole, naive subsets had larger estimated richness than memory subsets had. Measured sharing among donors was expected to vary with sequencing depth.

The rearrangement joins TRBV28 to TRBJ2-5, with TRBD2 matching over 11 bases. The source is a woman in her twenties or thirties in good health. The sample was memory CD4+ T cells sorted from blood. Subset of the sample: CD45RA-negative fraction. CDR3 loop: CASSLTSGGQETQYF. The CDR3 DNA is TGTGCCAGCAGTTTAACTAGCGGGGGACAAGAGACCCAGTACTTC.